This T cell receptor (beta chain) emerged from a study of blood T cell repertoires in COVID-19. Germline V gene lookup returns CDR1 MDHEN and CDR2 SYDVKM. The CDR3 consists of 16 residues. V was clipped by 2 bases and J by 5 bases; unmatched bases: 7. As originally analysed: For nucleated cells, counts were estimated from reference gene primer amplification. Only in-frame clones appear in the TCRdb table, and some are missing; sequencing was by immunoSEQ multiplex PCR. V, J and clone size derive from that table, while D and trimming were established from the DNA sequence. This sample has 140,000 to 150,000 clones, with approximately 89% found just once.

The rearrangement uses TRBV28 and TRBJ1-5; 9 bases are shared with TRBD1. What was sequenced was peripheral blood. This TCR was sampled from a woman between 50 and 59 years old with acute or convalescent COVID-19. CDR3 nucleotides: TGTGCCAGCAGTTTAATCCCGACAGGGGGGGATCAGCCCCAGCATTTT. This translates into CASSLIPTGGDQPQHF.